This T cell receptor (beta chain) was profiled in a study of long-term antiretroviral therapy in people with HIV. The CDR3 runs 16 residues. Unmatched junction bases numbered 7, after V lost 1 base and J lost 5 bases. Germline V CDR1 and CDR2: MNHEY, SVGAGI. Study results and limitations: HIV repertoire CDR3 lengths ranged less widely than those of controls.

The run of the v3.0 immunoSEQ assay was at survey level. Each sample had sequencing targeting about 40,000-50,000 T-cell genomes. Profiling relied on immunoSEQ multiplex PCR, and the TCRdb table lists in-frame clones only, not all of them. This table holds around 21,000 clones, around 84% found once. Of note for this clone: Its antigen is unidentified.

This rearrangement joins TRBV6-5 to TRBJ2-5, with 10 bases that match TRBD2. The sequenced sample was unsorted PBMCs, obtained 0.2 years after starting antiretroviral therapy. The TCR was taken from a woman aged 25 to 39 with HIV. CDR3 protein: CASSYFGAGGPETQYF. CDR3 nucleotide sequence: TGTGCCAGCAGTTACTTCGGAGCGGGGGGGCCGGAGACCCAGTACTTC.